One sample yielded the 3 T cell receptor beta chains listed below, sequenced in a study of technical replicates of blood from a few donors (dated by TCRdb to 2017 to 2019). The library came from the immunoSEQ multiplex PCR assay. TCRdb holds this immuneACCESS table with in-frame rearrangements only. Some clones are missing; in checked studies, unresolved V genes explain under half, and the rest has no known cause. The sample data list fewer than 100,000 clones, and about 94% of these were observed just once. The ten most abundant clones make up around 0.33% of the sample. Source material: T cells isolated from PBMCs. The receptors derive from a human donor in good health.

J is TRBJ1-1 and V is TRBV6-6; D may be TRBD1 (6 bases). Looked up from germline, CDR1 is MNHNY and CDR2 is SVGAGI (reference sequence). The V end was cut by 6 bases, the J end by 2 bases, with 16 bases between. This CDR3 region has 15 residues. The CDR3 reads CASSTTGGRNTEAFF. CDR3 nucleotides: TGTGCCAGCAGCACGACGGGGGGCAGAAACACTGAAGCTTTCTTT.

The chain recombines TRBV16 with TRBJ2-7; a weak D match, TRBD1 (6 bases). The CDR3 runs 15 residues. The ends were cut back, 0 bases at V and 6 bases at J, with 15 bases in the middle. Looked up from germline, CDR1 is KGHSY and CDR2 is FQNENV. CDR3 coding DNA: TGTGCCAGCAGCCAATCCAAACAGACAGGACCCGAGCAGTACTTC. Translated: CASSQSKQTGPEQYF.

J is TRBJ1-4 and V is TRBV28, with TRBD1 matching over 7 bases. The germline CDR1 and CDR2 sequences are MDHEN and SYDVKM. Unmatched junction bases numbered 12, after V lost 6 bases and J lost 8 bases. The CDR3 runs 15 residues. This CDR3 reads CASRFSVGGEEKLFF. In DNA form, the CDR3 reads TGTGCCAGCAGATTTTCGGTAGGGGGCGAAGAAAAACTGTTTTTT.